This T cell receptor (beta chain) appears in the sequencing data of a study of T cell changes during pregnancy in multiple sclerosis. Some clones are missing from TCRdb's copy, which holds only in-frame ones; the method was immunoSEQ multiplex PCR. Of tens of thousands of clones in the sample, more than 70% are singletons; the top ten hold approximately 0.67%. Germline CDR1 reads SNHLY; CDR2 reads FYNNEI. J lost 3 bases, V lost 4 bases, and 0 bases had no gene match. This CDR3 is built from 12 residues. This sequence was found in a female donor in good health, enrolled as a control in a pregnancy study. Source: CD4+ T cells from peripheral blood mononuclear cells, taken in the first trimester of pregnancy. The chain combines TRBV2 with TRBJ2-7; 7 nucleotides align to TRBD1. CDR3 region: CASSGDSYEQYF. The CDR3, as DNA: TGTGCCAGCAGTGGGGACAGCTACGAGCAGTACTTC.